The 29 T cell receptor beta chains given below trace back to one sample, sequenced in a study of human T cells and chemical hapten exposure. Time point denoted: patch test 1, 2 weeks after DPC sensitization. Treatment: therapeutic diphenylcyclopropenone sensitization with weekly scalp DPC. TCRdb re-derived calls from the RACE reads in MiXCR, one entry per CDR3 protein. Of nearly 350,000 distinct CDR3 sequences listed, approximately 6.3% are singletons. This material consisted of whole blood, taken in connection with sensitization to the hapten diphenylcyclopropenone (DPC). Receptors originate from a young woman with alopecia areata. Some clones in this sample may be carry-over from other donors' samples.

This clonotype was observed many times. This chain links TRBV6-5 with TRBJ2-5; D unclear. Trimming left V 2 bases short and J 5 bases short, with 9 bases between. CDR1 is MNHEY and CDR2 is SVGAGI in the germline V gene. CDR3 length: 13 amino acids. The CDR3 DNA reads TGTGCCAGCAGTTACAGTGGTTTGGAGACCCAGTACTTC. This sequence encodes CASSYSGLETQYF.

The table lists this clonotype with many counts. This chain uses TRBV5-4 with TRBJ2-5; 10 bases are a match to TRBD2. Trimming cost V 2 bases and J 1 base; bases outside gene matches: 2. CDR1 is SGHNT, CDR2 YYREEE, per germline (reference sequence). This CDR3 region has 15 residues. The CDR3 nucleotides read TGTGCCAGCAGCTTAACTAGCGGGGTCCAAGAGACCCAGTACTTC. Residues: CASSLTSGVQETQYF.

This clonotype was seen ten or more times. The chain recombines TRBV10-3 with TRBJ2-6; perhaps D is TRBD1 or TRBD2 (6 bases each). The germline V gene encodes CDR1 ENHRY and CDR2 SYGVKD. The CDR3 has 18 amino acids. V was cut by 0 bases and J by 4 bases, with 16 bases left in between. The DNA for the CDR3 is TGTGCCATCAGTGAGTCGGGAAATCGGGGGCGAGGGGCCAACGTCCTGACTTTC. Translation gives CAISESGNRGRGANVLTF.

In this sample, this clonotype turned up once. The J gene is TRBJ1-1, the V gene TRBV12-3 or TRBV12-4, with D perhaps TRBD1 (5 bases). The CDR3 is made up of 16 amino acids. The V and J ends lost 3 bases and 0 bases respectively, with 14 bases between them. CDR3 sequence (DNA): TGTGCCAGCAGTTTTGGCACAATGGGGGTGAACACTGAAGCTTTCTTT. Its translation: CASSFGTMGVNTEAFF.

This clonotype was seen a handful of times. The rearrangement links TRBV27 to TRBJ1-4, with TRBD1 matching 10 bases. The CDR3 consists of 14 residues. The ends lost 10 bases at V and 4 bases at J; junction bases unmatched: 6. Germline loops: CDR1 MNHEY, CDR2 SMNVEV (reference sequence). DNA for the CDR3: TGTGCCACCGGGACAGGGGCGAATAATGAAAAACTGTTTTTT. This gives the protein CATGTGANNEKLFF.

The J gene is TRBJ2-5, the V gene TRBV2; D gene unclear. Trimming stripped 6 bases from V and 5 bases from J, with 13 bases between. This CDR3 has 13 amino acids. Germline V gene data show CDR1 as SNHLY and CDR2 as FYNNEI. CDR3 DNA: TGTGCCAGCAGCTTGACTGGCCGGGAGACCCAGTACTTC. It specifies CASSLTGRETQYF. The whole variable domain, filled in from reference TRBV2 and TRBJ2-5, reads EPEVTQTPSHQVTQMGQEVILRCVPISNHLYFYWYRQILGQKVEFLVSFYNNEISEKSEIFDDQFSVERPDGSNFTLKIRSTKLEDSAMYFCASSLTGRETQYFGPGTRLLVL.

This chain links TRBV4-3 with TRBJ1-6, with 9 bases that match TRBD1. Germline CDR1 LGHNA, CDR2 YSLEER. J was trimmed by 5 bases and V by 4 bases; bases with no gene match: 3. CDR3 length: 15 residues. The CDR3 nucleotides read TGCGCCAGCAGCCGGCGGACAGGGGATAATTCACCCCTCCACTTT. It specifies CASSRRTGDNSPLHF.

This clonotype came up many times. The V and J genes are TRBV6-6 and TRBJ2-7, with 7 bases that match TRBD2. The CDR3 is 13 residues long. Germline CDR1 reads MNHNY; CDR2 reads SVGAGI (reference sequence). With 10 bases clipped from V and 7 bases from J, the junction kept 13 bases outside the gene matches. The CDR3 protein is CATGTFEAGEQYF. DNA of the CDR3: TGTGCCACCGGGACCTTCGAAGCGGGGGAGCAGTACTTC.

There are a few counts of this clonotype. The chain combines TRBV12-3 or TRBV12-4 with TRBJ1-3, with no clear D. The CDR3 sequence is 14 residues long. V shed 4 bases and J shed 4 bases, with 11 bases lying between them. CDR3 region: CASSWSVAGNTIYF. Written as DNA, the CDR3 is TGTGCCAGCAGTTGGTCAGTTGCCGGAAACACCATATATTTT.

This clonotype was seen a handful of times. Relative to the germline gene, one junction end is altered; a read error may explain this. This rearrangement joins TRBV13 to TRBJ2-4, with 7 bases matching TRBD2. Germline CDR1 reads PRHDT; CDR2 reads FYEKMQ (reference sequence). The CDR3 consists of 11 residues. CDR3 amino acids: CATSEGGNKYF. Written as DNA, the CDR3 is TGTGCCACCAGCGAGGGAGGGAATAAGTACTTC.

The J gene is TRBJ1-2, the V gene TRBV12-3 or TRBV12-4; no clear D. The CDR3 totals 15 residues. Trimming shortened V by 6 bases and J by 8 bases, and 22 bases separated the two germline ends. CDR3 bases: TGTGCCAGCAGCCCCGCTCGCGGGTGGGATGGGGGCTACACCTTC. It specifies CASSPARGWDGGYTF.

This chain connects TRBV6-6 to TRBJ1-1; 7 nucleotides line up with TRBD1. The ends lost 0 bases at V and 7 bases at J; junction bases unmatched: 11. Germline-derived CDR1 and CDR2 are MNHNY and SVGAGI (reference sequence). This CDR3 has 16 residues. The CDR3 region has the DNA TGTGCCAGCAGTTACTCTCTATCAGAAGGGGGCGGTGAAGCTTTCTTT. This gives the protein CASSYSLSEGGGEAFF.

This clonotype has at least ten counts. The chain links TRBV4-3 to TRBJ2-7; 10 nucleotides match TRBD2. Germline CDR1 is LGHNA and CDR2 is YSLEER. With V trimmed by 3 bases and J by 2 bases, 10 bases remained unmatched. The length of the CDR3 is 17 residues. The CDR3 reads CASSQAIPAGGTYEQYF. CDR3 nucleotides: TGCGCCAGCAGCCAGGCCATTCCAGCGGGGGGGACCTACGAGCAGTACTTC.

This clonotype was counted at least ten times. The rearrangement joins TRBV6-1 to TRBJ1-4, with TRBD1 matching 7 bases. V was clipped by 6 bases and J by 0 bases; unmatched bases: 7. Germline V gene lookup returns CDR1 MNHNS and CDR2 SASEGT. There are 16 residues in the CDR3. The DNA for the CDR3 is TGTGCCAGCAGCAGGGACAGACTTGCAACTAATGAAAAACTGTTTTTT. Protein: CASSRDRLATNEKLFF.

This clonotype has a count of ten or more. The chain links TRBV5-4 to TRBJ2-2, with 11 bases fitting TRBD2. The V and J ends lost 0 bases and 2 bases, in that order; junction bases with no gene match: 3. The CDR3 has 17 residues. The V gene's germline CDR1 is SGHNT and CDR2 YYREEE (reference sequence). CDR3 coding DNA: TGTGCCAGCAGCTTGGATAGCGGGGGGGTAAACACCGGGGAGCTGTTTTTT. Amino acids: CASSLDSGGVNTGELFF.

CDR3 sequence reads: CASSLTGVNYGYTF. Here the CDR3 DNA reads TGTGCCAGCAGTTTAACGGGCGTTAACTATGGCTACACCTTC. The V call is TRBV12-3 or TRBV12-4, the J call TRBJ1-2, with D uncertain. The CDR3 has 14 amino acids. V lost 2 bases and J lost 1, with 8 bases in between.

This clonotype was picked up a small number of times. The chain recombines TRBV2 with TRBJ2-5, with D possibly matching TRBD2 (5 bases). Germline V gives CDR1 SNHLY, CDR2 FYNNEI. This CDR3 contains 14 residues. The V and J ends lost 0 bases and 7 bases respectively, with 12 bases between them. As DNA, the CDR3 is TGTGCCAGCAGTGAAGCTGGACTGGCGGGGACCCAGTACTTC. Its translation is CASSEAGLAGTQYF.

This clonotype was seen only a few times. The chain has TRBV6-5 and TRBJ2-2, with TRBD1 as a possible D gene (5 bases). Germline values: CDR1 MNHEY, CDR2 SVGAGI. Trimming stripped 9 bases from V and 3 bases from J, with 11 bases between. The CDR3 extends over 13 amino acids. In DNA, the CDR3 is TGTGCCAGTACAGGAGCCGACACCGGGGAGCTGTTTTTT. This gives the protein CASTGADTGELFF.

The sample holds many counts of this clonotype. This chain links TRBV6-2 or TRBV6-3 with TRBJ1-2, with D perhaps TRBD1 (5 bases). The germline CDR1 and CDR2 sequences are MNHEY and SVGEGT. The V end was cut by 2 bases, the J end by 3 bases, with 16 bases between. The CDR3 totals 16 residues. The CDR3 DNA follows: TGTGCCAGCAGTTACGACGAGATGGGGCCTTACTATGGCTACACCTTC. Amino acid sequence: CASSYDEMGPYYGYTF.

This clonotype was seen a handful of times. The chain couples TRBV20-1 to TRBJ1-5; tentatively, D is TRBD1 (6 bases). The germline CDR1 and CDR2 sequences are DFQATT and SNEGSKA (reference sequence). The CDR3 is made up of 15 amino acids. The V gene lost 5 bases and the J gene lost 2 bases, with 16 bases spanning the gap. CDR3 nucleotides: TGCAGTGCTCCGAGAGGGGGAAGCGGCAATCAGCCCCAGCATTTT. This codes for CSAPRGGSGNQPQHF.

The CDR3 DNA reads as TGTGCCAGCACTCAATCCTGGGGCACTGAAGCTTTCTTT. It encodes CASTQSWGTEAFF. V and J are TRBV6-6 and TRBJ1-1; D unclear. Germline assignment: CDR1 MNHNY and CDR2 SVGAGI (reference sequence). V gave up 7 bases and J gave up 4 bases, with 13 bases separating them. The CDR3 length is 13 residues.

This chain uses TRBV12-3 or TRBV12-4 with TRBJ1-6; perhaps TRBD1 as D (5 bases). V was trimmed by 7 bases and J by 9 bases, leaving 16 bases between them. The length of the CDR3 is 14 residues. The CDR3 spells CASTLGQGISPLHF. CDR3 nucleotide sequence: TGTGCCAGCACCTTGGGTCAGGGAATTTCACCCCTCCACTTT.

There are a few counts of this clonotype. This chain connects TRBV5-1 to TRBJ1-1; D not resolved. The CDR3 length is 13 residues. The V gene's germline CDR1 is SGHRS and CDR2 YFSETQ. Between the trimmed V and J ends, which lost 5 bases and 1 base, there was a span of 9 bases. CDR3 in DNA: TGCGCCAGCAGTCCGTGGGGGAACACTGAAGCTTTCTTT. This sequence encodes CASSPWGNTEAFF. Complete variable domain (other parts from reference TRBV5-1 and TRBJ1-1): KAGVTQTPRYLIKTRGQQVTLSCSPISGHRSVSWYQQTPGQGLQFLFEYFSETQRNKGNFPGRFSGRQFSNSRSEMNVSTLELGDSALYLCASSPWGNTEAFFGQGTRLTVV.

The rearrangement links TRBV6-5 to TRBJ1-2; D is perhaps TRBD1 (6 bases). The length of the CDR3 is 12 residues. V lost 7 bases to trimming and J lost 5 bases, with 11 bases between them. The V gene's germline CDR1 is MNHEY and CDR2 SVGAGI. CDR3 nucleotide sequence: TGTGCCAGCACTTTAAGGGGGTATGGCTACACCTTC. It translates to CASTLRGYGYTF.

The rearrangement links TRBV12-3 or TRBV12-4 to TRBJ1-5, with a possible D match to TRBD1 (5 bases). The CDR3 consists of 13 residues. The V end was cut by 6 bases, the J end by 4 bases, with 10 bases between. As DNA, the CDR3 is TGTGCCAGCAGAACGGGGGTGAATCAGCCCCAGCATTTT. Translation gives CASRTGVNQPQHF.

This clonotype was seen ten or more times. The V call is TRBV5-5, the J call TRBJ2-3; D remains ambiguous. Trimming removed 1 base from V and 3 bases from J, with 15 bases in between. CDR1 SGHKS and CDR2 YYEKEE come from the germline V gene (reference sequence). The CDR3 loop spans 16 amino acids. This CDR3 is CASSLLTVVGTDTQYF. The CDR3 DNA reads TGTGCCAGCAGCTTGTTAACGGTGGTAGGAACAGATACGCAGTATTTT.

This clonotype was seen a handful of times. The CDR3 nucleotides read TGTGCCAGCAGTGTTTATAGCGGAAGCACAGATACGCAGTATTTT. The encoded protein is CASSVYSGSTDTQYF. This sequence joins TRBV6-2 or TRBV6-3 and TRBJ2-3; maybe TRBD2 (6 bases). Germline CDR1 is MNHEY and CDR2 is SVGEGT. V dropped 5 bases and J dropped 0 bases, with 12 bases sitting between them. This CDR3 has 15 residues.

This clonotype was counted at least ten times. The rearrangement links TRBV20-1 to TRBJ1-1; D is ambiguous. V was trimmed by 3 bases and J by 1 base, leaving 9 bases between them. The CDR3 is made up of 13 amino acids. Looked up from germline, CDR1 is DFQATT and CDR2 is SNEGSKA (reference sequence). CDR3 sequence reads: CSASQDRNTEAFF. The CDR3 DNA sequence: TGCAGTGCTAGTCAGGATAGGAACACTGAAGCTTTCTTT.

The table lists this clonotype with many counts. The chain recombines TRBV10-3 with TRBJ2-3; 8 nucleotides align to TRBD2. The CDR3 length is 14 residues. Trimming cost V 9 bases and J 2 bases; bases outside gene matches: 7. The germline gives CDR1 ENHRY, CDR2 SYGVKD. In nucleotides, the CDR3 is TGTGCCATAAAAGCGGGGGCCGACACAGATACGCAGTATTTT. Translation: CAIKAGADTDTQYF.